The 32 T cell receptor beta chains below come from one sample, sequenced in a study of glioma-infiltrating T cells. TCR alpha and beta CDR3 regions were amplified from RNA using iRepertoire nested multiplex PCR. TCRdb reprocessed the multiplex PCR reads with MiXCR, giving one entry per CDR3 protein. This table holds around 390,000 distinct CDR3 sequences, around 38% found once. The sample consisted of glioma tissue, nonneoplastic brain tissue, or PBMCs (not recorded which). The receptors come from a human donor with low-grade glioma or glioblastoma, undergoing nonglioma brain surgery, or in good health (not recorded which).

This clonotype was detected ten times or more. The rearrangement uses TRBV27 and TRBJ1-1; no clear D. Per the germline V gene, CDR1 is MNHEY and CDR2 is SMNVEV (reference sequence). The CDR3 is 15 amino acids. V lost 0 bases and J lost 5, with 13 bases in between. This chain's CDR3 is CASSLSVSGNTEAFF. For the CDR3, the DNA is TGTGCCAGCAGTTTATCGGTCAGTGGGAATACTGAAGCTTTCTTT.

This chain uses TRBV4-3 with TRBJ1-2; tentative D call: TRBD1 (5 bases). With 0 bases removed from V and 6 bases from J, the gap between germline ends came to 11 bases. Germline-derived CDR1 and CDR2 are LGHNA and YSLEER. The CDR3 sequence is 14 residues long. In DNA, the CDR3 is TGCGCCAGCAGCCAAGATCGAGGGACCCATGGCTACACCTTC. Amino acids: CASSQDRGTHGYTF.

A single count supports this clonotype. A much bigger clone sits one base away, suggesting this may be a read error. Here the CDR3 omits its conserved ending phenylalanine or tryptophan, so a read error is the likely source. The chain recombines TRBV20-1 with TRBJ1-1, with a tentative D call TRBD1 (6 bases). CDR3 length equals 13 residues. V was cut by 4 bases and J by 3 bases, with 12 bases left in between. The germline gives CDR1 DFQATT, CDR2 SNEGSKA (reference sequence). The CDR3, as DNA: TGCAGTGCTAACAGGGAGAGGCACACTGAAGCTTTCTCT. It is translated as CSANRERHTEAFS.

The V and J genes are TRBV19 and TRBJ1-5; 7 bases are a match to TRBD1. The V and J ends lost 5 bases and 5 bases, in that order; junction bases with no gene match: 9. This CDR3 is 15 amino acids long. The germline CDR1 and CDR2 sequences are LNHDA and SQIVND (reference sequence). The CDR3 DNA sequence: TGTGCCAGTAGTGTCGGGACAGCCTTCCATCAGCCCCAGCATTTT. Amino acids: CASSVGTAFHQPQHF.

This clonotype was counted only a few times. This rearrangement joins TRBV2 to TRBJ2-3; D not certain. Germline V CDR1 and CDR2: SNHLY, FYNNEI. This CDR3 contains 12 residues. The V gene lost 6 bases and the J gene lost 1 base, with 5 bases spanning the gap. CDR3 in DNA: TGTGCCAGCAGATTAGGCACAGATACGCAGTATTTT. It specifies CASRLGTDTQYF.

This clonotype was observed once. The chain joins TRBV6-6 to TRBJ2-2; D is perhaps TRBD2 (5 bases). The germline V and J ends were trimmed by 3 bases and 3 bases, with 17 bases remaining between them. The CDR3 has 17 amino acids. Per germline, CDR1 MNHNY and CDR2 SVGAGI (reference sequence). CDR3 DNA sequence: TGTGCCAGCAGTTATCCTCAAGCGGCCGCGGACACCGGGGAGCTGTTTTTT. Translating it yields CASSYPQAAADTGELFF.

Many counts were recorded for this clonotype. The CDR3 nucleotides are TGTGCCAGCAGCCATGAGGTTTACAATGAGCAGTTCTTC. This encodes CASSHEVYNEQFF. The V gene is TRBV27, the J gene TRBJ2-1; D gene unclear. Trimming took 6 bases from V and 4 from J, leaving 10 bases between them. The CDR3 totals 13 residues. Per germline, CDR1 MNHEY and CDR2 SMNVEV (reference sequence).

On this clonotype itself: It is likely a read error, because the conserved phenylalanine at the end of the CDR3 is missing. CDR3 region: CASSLASGADTQYL. CDR3 coding DNA: TGTGCCAGCAGCTTAGCTAGCGGAGCAGATACGCAGTATCTT. The chain carries TRBV7-2 and TRBJ2-3; possible D gene TRBD2, 6 bases. The length of the CDR3 is 14 residues. The germline CDR1 and CDR2 sequences are SGHTA and FQGNSA. V was pared by 0 bases and J by 4 bases, with 8 bases between.

The rearrangement uses TRBV20-1 and TRBJ2-7; TRBD2 aligns across 10 bases. The V segment lost 1 base and the J segment 0 bases; nucleotides outside the gene matches: 3. Looked up from germline, CDR1 is DFQATT and CDR2 is SNEGSKA (reference sequence). This CDR3 is built from 15 residues. The CDR3 spells CSARVSGRPSYEQYF. CDR3 nucleotide sequence: TGCAGTGCTAGAGTTAGCGGGAGGCCCTCCTACGAGCAGTACTTC.

This clonotype appeared many times. The chain combines TRBV27 with TRBJ1-1; D uncertain. V gave up 2 bases and J gave up 7 bases, with 14 bases separating them. Germline CDR1 MNHEY, CDR2 SMNVEV (reference sequence). The CDR3 runs to 14 residues. The CDR3 sequence: CASSLRTQGGEAFF. Written as DNA, the CDR3 is TGTGCCAGCAGTTTAAGGACCCAAGGCGGTGAAGCTTTCTTT.

The rearrangement uses TRBV28 and TRBJ2-1, with D possibly TRBD2 on 6 matching bases. Trimming shortened V by 6 bases and J by 9 bases, and 18 bases separated the two germline ends. CDR1 MDHEN and CDR2 SYDVKM come from the germline V gene. The CDR3 has 14 amino acids. The CDR3 DNA follows: TGTGCCAGCAGCCATATCGTCGGGGGTGGTGAGCAGTTCTTC. Protein sequence: CASSHIVGGGEQFF.

Many counts were recorded for this clonotype. The chain couples TRBV28 to TRBJ1-5, with unresolved D. The V gene lost 5 bases and the J gene lost 5 bases, with 10 bases spanning the gap. Germline V gives CDR1 MDHEN, CDR2 SYDVKM. The CDR3 loop spans 13 amino acids. The CDR3 sequence: CASSGRGDQPQHF. The CDR3 DNA is TGTGCCAGCAGTGGGCGGGGTGATCAGCCCCAGCATTTT.

This clonotype was counted a single time. J is TRBJ2-2 and V is TRBV28; D unclear. V was clipped by 6 bases and J by 6 bases, with 8 bases between them. The CDR3 totals 12 residues. Per germline, CDR1 MDHEN and CDR2 SYDVKM. CDR3 nucleotides: TGTGCCAGCAGCCCGGTGGCCGGGGAGCTGTTTTTT. Protein: CASSPVAGELFF.

This clonotype has only a few counts. The CDR3 DNA is TGTGCCACCAGTGTCAACATTGACGGTCAGCCCCAGCATTTT. It yields the protein CATSVNIDGQPQHF. The chain employs TRBV24-1 and TRBJ1-5; D remains ambiguous. The germline V and J ends were trimmed by 5 bases and 6 bases, with 13 bases remaining between them. CDR1 KGHDR and CDR2 SFDVKD come from the germline V gene. The length of the CDR3 is 14 residues.

With regard to this clonotype: Relative to the germline gene, one junction end is altered; a read error may explain this. The V call is TRBV2, the J call TRBJ1-1, with a weak D call TRBD1 (5 bases). The length of the CDR3 is 14 residues. CDR1 and CDR2 from the germline V gene are SNHLY and FYNNEI. CDR3 DNA sequence: TGTGGCAGCAGTCGTGGGACGGAGAACACTGAAGCTTTCTTT. Its protein product is CGSSRGTENTEAFF. Full variable domain (outside the CDR3, taken from reference TRBV2 and TRBJ1-1): EPEVTQTPSHQVTQMGQEVILRCVPISNHLYFYWYRQILGQKVEFLVSFYNNEISEKSEIFDDQFSVERPDGSNFTLKIRSTKLEDSAMYFCGSSRGTENTEAFFGQGTRLTVV.

This clonotype came up many times. The rearrangement uses TRBV27 and TRBJ1-6, with 7 bases fitting TRBD1. Germline loops: CDR1 MNHEY, CDR2 SMNVEV (reference sequence). Unmatched junction bases numbered 12, after V lost 5 bases and J lost 5 bases. The CDR3 totals 17 residues. DNA of the CDR3: TGTGCCAGCAGTCCCAACAGGGGAGGTACCGATAATTCACCCCTCCACTTT. Translated, it gives CASSPNRGGTDNSPLHF.

The rearrangement links TRBV11-1 to TRBJ2-2, with 13 bases aligning to TRBD2. The CDR3 consists of 15 residues. Losses at the gene ends were 6 bases for V and 6 bases for J; bases not matched to a gene: 4. Germline V gives CDR1 SGHAT, CDR2 FQDESV (reference sequence). CDR3 nucleotides: TGTGCCAGCAGTTCAGGACTAGCGGGAGCCGGGGAGCTGTTTTTT. Translating gives CASSSGLAGAGELFF.

This clonotype turned up a few times. The chain employs TRBV20-1 and TRBJ2-2; 7 bases match TRBD1. Germline V gene data show CDR1 as DFQATT and CDR2 as SNEGSKA (reference sequence). CDR3 size: 15 residues. Losses at the gene ends were 2 bases for V and 4 bases for J; bases not matched to a gene: 7. CDR3 in amino acids: CSARIDRVGTGELFF. Here the CDR3 DNA reads TGCAGTGCTAGAATAGACAGGGTGGGCACCGGGGAGCTGTTTTTT.

This clonotype was seen at least ten times. The chain is built from TRBV29-1 and TRBJ1-1; 9 positions match TRBD1. CDR1 is SQVTM and CDR2 is ANQGSEA in the germline V gene. The junction had 6 bases not matched to a gene; V was cut back by 6 bases and J by 7 bases. The CDR3 is made up of 12 amino acids. CDR3: CSVGTGFGEAFF. CDR3 sequence (DNA): TGCAGCGTCGGGACAGGGTTTGGTGAAGCTTTCTTT.

The V call is TRBV20-1, the J call TRBJ2-7; D is possibly TRBD2 (6 bases). The CDR3 has 10 residues. The V gene lost 8 bases and the J gene lost 4 bases, with 9 bases spanning the gap. The germline V gene has CDR1 DFQATT and CDR2 SNEGSKA (reference sequence). The CDR3 DNA reads as TGCAGTCCCGGGGGTTACGAGCAGTACTTC. It translates to CSPGGYEQYF.

Points on this clonotype: A read error may account for a junction end that differs from germline. The rearrangement links TRBV28 to TRBJ1-1, with a tentative D call TRBD1 (6 bases). Germline values: CDR1 MDHEN, CDR2 SYDVKM. The CDR3 has 17 amino acids. CDR3 bases: TGTGCCAGACGCCCGGGAGGCAGCACCAGGGGTTTCACTAAAGCTTTCTTT. Translated: CARRPGGSTRGFTKAFF. Variable domain in full (rest from reference TRBV28 and TRBJ1-1): DVKVTQSSRYLVKRTGEKVFLECVQDMDHENMFWYRQDPGLGLRLIYFSYDVKMKEKGDIPEGYSVSREKKERFSLILESASTNQTSMYLCARRPGGSTRGFTKAFFGQGTRLTVV.

V is TRBV3-1 and J is TRBJ2-1, with 11 bases lining up with TRBD1. Germline values: CDR1 LGHDT, CDR2 YNNKEL (reference sequence). This CDR3 spans 17 amino acids. With V trimmed by 4 bases and J by 6 bases, 11 bases remained unmatched. This CDR3 reads CASSPNFPGQGGNEQFF. The CDR3 region has the DNA TGTGCCAGCAGCCCAAACTTTCCGGGACAGGGGGGCAATGAGCAGTTCTTC.

This clonotype has ten or more counts. The V call is TRBV7-2, the J call TRBJ2-3, with D unresolved. The CDR3 runs to 14 residues. V dropped 8 bases and J dropped 1 base, with 13 bases sitting between them. CDR1 and CDR2 (germline): SGHTA, FQGNSA. The DNA of the CDR3 is TGTGCCAGCTTCTCCGGTACAGGCACAGATACGCAGTATTTT. It yields the protein CASFSGTGTDTQYF.

The sample holds a few counts of this clonotype. V gene TRBV28 combines with J gene TRBJ2-7; a weak D match, TRBD1 (6 bases). The ends were cut back, 5 bases at V and 1 base at J, with 24 bases in the middle. Germline V gives CDR1 MDHEN, CDR2 SYDVKM. This CDR3 comprises 18 residues. CDR3 coding DNA: TGTGCCAGCAGTCTCTACAATTTTAGGACAGAAATTTCCTACGAGCAGTACTTC. Translated: CASSLYNFRTEISYEQYF.

The chain joins TRBV2 to TRBJ2-1; a weak D match, TRBD1 (5 bases). The CDR3 consists of 12 residues. V gave up 3 bases and J gave up 10 bases, with 10 bases separating them. Germline V gene lookup returns CDR1 SNHLY and CDR2 FYNNEI. CDR3 DNA: TGTGCCAGCAGTGAGGGGCTGAGGGAGCAGTTCTTC. Translating it yields CASSEGLREQFF.

A remark on this clonotype: This may stem from a read error, because a much larger clone lies one nucleotide away. The rearrangement uses TRBV20-1 and TRBJ2-7, with 11 bases matching TRBD2. Germline V gene data show CDR1 as DFQATT and CDR2 as SNEGSKA (reference sequence). The CDR3 has 15 amino acids. The CDR3 here is CNVQAGTSGMNEQYF. In DNA form, the CDR3 reads TGCAATGTCCAAGCCGGGACTAGCGGAATGAACGAGCAGTACTTC.

Comment on this clonotype: A read error may be the cause here, since a much bigger clone is one base away. The chain employs TRBV6-6 and TRBJ2-7, with D perhaps TRBD2 (6 bases). The CDR3 contains 15 residues. Germline CDR1 is MNHNY and CDR2 is SVGAGI (reference sequence). V gave up 6 bases and J gave up 2 bases, with 17 bases separating them. The CDR3: CASRTTAGPTYEQYF. CDR3 nucleotide sequence: TGTGCCAGCAGGACTACTGCGGGACCAACCTACGAGCAGTACTTC.

The genes are TRBV15 and TRBJ2-1; 13 bases match TRBD2. This CDR3 is built from 13 residues. Per the germline V gene, CDR1 is LNHNV and CDR2 is YYDKDF (reference sequence). J was trimmed by 8 bases and V by 5 bases; bases with no gene match: 0. CDR3 DNA: TGTGCCACCAGCGGACTAGCGGGAGATGAGCAGTTCTTC. It yields the protein CATSGLAGDEQFF.

This clonotype was seen a handful of times. A much bigger clone sits one base away, suggesting this may be a read error. This sequence joins TRBV20-1 and TRBJ2-7; TRBD1 is a possible D gene (6 bases). The germline CDR1 and CDR2 sequences are DFQATT and SNEGSKA (reference sequence). Trimming took off 4 bases at V and 0 bases at J, with 13 bases between the two ends. CDR3 length: 14 amino acids. The CDR3 protein is CSAIRQGSSYEQYF. The CDR3 DNA sequence: TGCAGTGCTATTCGGCAGGGGAGCTCCTACGAGCAGTACTTC.

This clonotype was seen ten or more times. This chain links TRBV27 with TRBJ2-1, with D perhaps matching TRBD2 (6 bases). Germline values: CDR1 MNHEY, CDR2 SMNVEV (reference sequence). This CDR3 is 16 amino acids long. Trimming pared 1 base from V and 1 base from J, leaving 11 bases between. Here the CDR3 reads CASSLYTGGSYNEQFF. The CDR3 DNA reads TGTGCCAGCAGTTTATACACTGGAGGGTCCTACAATGAGCAGTTCTTC.

The chain employs TRBV29-1 and TRBJ2-7; TRBD1 matches at 8 bases. The CDR3 totals 11 residues. Germline V gene sequence: CDR1 SQVTM, CDR2 ANQGSEA. In nucleotides, the CDR3 is TGCGGCGCCGGGACAGGCTACGAGCAGTACTTC. Translating it yields CGAGTGYEQYF.

With regard to this clonotype: At one boundary the junction diverges from the germline segment, which might be a read error. The V and J genes are TRBV7-9 and TRBJ2-1; D is ambiguous. CDR1 is SEHNR, CDR2 FQNEAQ, per germline (reference sequence). The length of the CDR3 is 15 residues. The CDR3 DNA reads as TGTGCCAGCAGCTACGCTGTGGGCTCCCACAATGAGCAGTTCTTC. Translating gives CASSYAVGSHNEQFF.